The 24 T cell receptor beta chains given below trace back to one sample, sequenced in a study of a mutant IDH1 vaccine in newly diagnosed glioma. The repertoire was sequenced with immunoSEQ multiplex PCR; TCRdb's copy has only in-frame clones and lacks some. Found here are about 32,000 clones, approximately 80% of them singletons; the top ten hold 15%. Time point denoted: week 35, safety follow-up. Every vaccine dose comprised 300 ug of mutant IDH1 20-mer peptide plus topical imiquimod. These TCRs' antigens remain unknown. Source: PBMCs, taken from a glioma patient whose treatment included an IDH1 peptide vaccine. The receptors stem from a man aged 25-45 years with glioma.

This chain links TRBV9 with TRBJ2-7, with D perhaps given as TRBD1 or TRBD2 (5 bases each). The length of the CDR3 is 12 residues. The germline V gene encodes CDR1 SGDLS and CDR2 YYNGEE. The CDR3 spells CASGRWVGEQYF. For the CDR3, the DNA is TGTGCGTCGGGACGGTGGGTGGGCGAGCAGTACTTC.

The J gene is TRBJ1-5, the V gene TRBV4-2; 9 bases match TRBD1. The CDR3 has 17 amino acids. Looked up from germline, CDR1 is LGHNA and CDR2 is YNFKEQ. V gave up 0 bases and J gave up 6 bases; unmatched junction bases: 9. CDR3 in DNA: TGTGCCAGCAGCCAAGATTTTGGACAGGGGATTTTTCAGCCCCAGCATTTT. Translating gives CASSQDFGQGIFQPQHF.

The rearrangement uses TRBV5-1 and TRBJ1-4; TRBD1 is a possible D gene (5 bases). This CDR3 region has 14 residues. CDR1 is SGHRS, CDR2 YFSETQ, per germline. Deletions cut 3 bases from V and 6 bases from J, with 12 bases between. CDR3 bases: TGCGCCAGCAGCTCGGGGGTAGGCGATGAAAAACTGTTTTTT. This translates into CASSSGVGDEKLFF.

This clone was seen once. V is TRBV12-5 and J is TRBJ2-5; perhaps D is TRBD1 or TRBD2 (6 bases each). V was clipped by 3 bases and J by 4 bases, with 15 bases between them. Germline-derived CDR1 and CDR2 are LGHNT and FRNRAP. CDR3 length: 15 residues. The CDR3 coding sequence is TGTGCTAGTGGTTTACCCCGCCCGGGGGCAGAGACCCAGTACTTC. Its protein is CASGLPRPGAETQYF.

The J gene is TRBJ1-2, the V gene TRBV18; TRBD1 matches 7 bases. Per the germline V gene, CDR1 is KGHSH and CDR2 is LQKENI. With 3 bases clipped from V and 4 bases from J, the junction kept 8 bases outside the gene matches. The CDR3 is made up of 15 amino acids. The CDR3 loop is CASSPVQGGGYGYTF. The CDR3 region has the DNA TGTGCCAGCTCACCGGTTCAAGGGGGCGGCTATGGCTACACCTTC.

The chain links TRBV15 to TRBJ2-5; 14 bases fit TRBD2. From germline, CDR1 is LNHNV and CDR2 YYDKDF (reference sequence). The CDR3 has 16 amino acids. V lost 6 bases and J lost 4; bases outside the gene matches: 7. CDR3: CATRGIGLAGGETQYF. CDR3 bases: TGTGCCACCAGGGGGATCGGACTAGCGGGAGGAGAGACCCAGTACTTC. Variable domain in full (rest from reference TRBV15 and TRBJ2-5): DAMVIQNPRYQVTQFGKPVTLSCSQTLNHNVMYWYQQKSSQAPKLLFHYYDKDFNNEADTPDNFQSRRPNTSFCFLDIRSPGLGDTAMYLCATRGIGLAGGETQYFGPGTRLLVL.

This chain joins TRBV30 and TRBJ1-2; D perhaps matches TRBD1 (6 bases). Per the germline V gene, CDR1 is GTSNPN and CDR2 is SVGIG (reference sequence). Trimming stripped 1 base from V and 5 bases from J, with 11 bases between. The CDR3 sequence is 13 residues long. The CDR3 sequence is CAWSGGGGYGYTF. The CDR3 region has the DNA TGTGCCTGGAGTGGTGGAGGGGGATATGGCTACACCTTC.

In the case of this clone: Distinct nucleotide sequences in the sample also encode this CDR3. The chain couples TRBV29-1 to TRBJ2-7; D might be TRBD1 or TRBD2, each matching 6 bases. CDR1 is SQVTM and CDR2 is ANQGSEA in the germline V gene. Trimming pared 6 bases from V and 3 bases from J, leaving 12 bases between. This CDR3 comprises 12 residues. The DNA for the CDR3 is TGCAGCGTGGAGGGGGGAGGCTACGAGCAGTACTTC. It encodes CSVEGGGYEQYF.

This chain links TRBV19 with TRBJ2-7; maybe TRBD2 (6 bases). The V and J ends lost 3 bases and 5 bases respectively, with 14 bases between them. Germline CDR1 reads LNHDA; CDR2 reads SQIVND (reference sequence). The CDR3 has 14 residues. The CDR3 DNA reads TGTGCCAGTAGTATCTCATCGGGGGTCCACGAGCAGTACTTC. Residues: CASSISSGVHEQYF.

This clone was counted once. J is TRBJ2-7 and V is TRBV4-1; 9 bases match TRBD2. Germline CDR1 is MGHRA and CDR2 is YSYEKL. The CDR3 is 15 residues long. J gave up 2 bases and V 1 base, and 3 bases lay outside the gene matches. The CDR3 nucleotides are TGCGCCAGCAGCCAAGGTAGCGGGAGCGCCTACGAGCAGTACTTC. It encodes CASSQGSGSAYEQYF.

V and J are TRBV5-1 and TRBJ2-7; tentative D call: TRBD2 (5 bases). V dropped 0 bases and J dropped 7 bases, with 14 bases sitting between them. CDR3 length: 14 amino acids. Germline CDR1 reads SGHRS; CDR2 reads YFSETQ. The CDR3 DNA sequence: TGCGCCAGCAGCTTGGAGGCAGGTTCGGGGGAGCAGTACTTC. Its translation: CASSLEAGSGEQYF.

The J gene is TRBJ1-4, the V gene TRBV5-1; 7 nucleotides line up with TRBD1. The length of the CDR3 is 15 residues. V gave up 4 bases and J gave up 5 bases; unmatched junction bases: 8. Germline lookup yields CDR1 SGHRS and CDR2 YFSETQ. As DNA, the CDR3 is TGCGCCAGCAGCCGGGGGACAGCGGGGAATGAAAAACTGTTTTTT. Encoded protein: CASSRGTAGNEKLFF. The full variable domain, in which reference TRBV5-1 and TRBJ1-4 provide the parts outside the CDR3, is KAGVTQTPRYLIKTRGQQVTLSCSPISGHRSVSWYQQTPGQGLQFLFEYFSETQRNKGNFPGRFSGRQFSNSRSEMNVSTLELGDSALYLCASSRGTAGNEKLFFGSGTQLSVL.

The genes are TRBV6-1 and TRBJ2-2, with 8 bases lining up with TRBD2. The ends lost 8 bases at V and 5 bases at J; junction bases unmatched: 7. CDR3 length equals 14 residues. From germline, CDR1 is MNHNS and CDR2 SASEGT. DNA of the CDR3: TGTGCCAGCGGTGCGGGAGGATGGACCGGGGAGCTGTTTTTT. Its protein product is CASGAGGWTGELFF.

The chain is built from TRBV5-1 and TRBJ1-2, with D hard to call. The CDR3 has 13 residues. The V end lost 3 bases, the J end lost 2 bases, and 8 bases lay between the germline ends. The germline V gene has CDR1 SGHRS and CDR2 YFSETQ. Written as DNA, the CDR3 is TGCGCCAGCAGCTGGACCGGGAACTATGGCTACACCTTC. This gives the protein CASSWTGNYGYTF. Full variable domain (missing parts from reference TRBV5-1 and TRBJ1-2): KAGVTQTPRYLIKTRGQQVTLSCSPISGHRSVSWYQQTPGQGLQFLFEYFSETQRNKGNFPGRFSGRQFSNSRSEMNVSTLELGDSALYLCASSWTGNYGYTFGSGTRLTVV.

The chain carries TRBV11-3 and TRBJ2-2; no clear D gene. The CDR3 has 15 amino acids. The germline V gene encodes CDR1 SGHNT and CDR2 YENEEA. Trimming stripped 1 base from V and 7 bases from J, with 13 bases between. CDR3 sequence reads: CASSLVGGSVGELFF. Written as DNA, the CDR3 is TGTGCCAGCAGCTTAGTTGGCGGTAGTGTCGGGGAGCTGTTTTTT.

The chain carries TRBV29-1 and TRBJ1-2; no definite D call. Germline CDR1 SQVTM, CDR2 ANQGSEA. The CDR3 has 12 amino acids. Trimming cost V 3 bases and J 5 bases, with 10 bases left between them. The DNA of the CDR3 is TGCAGCGTTGATTCGAGGCAGTATGGCTACACCTTC. It yields the protein CSVDSRQYGYTF.

This clone is a singleton in its sample. The CDR3 region has the DNA TGCGCCACTTCCTCACAGGGGAACACTGAAGCTTTCTTT. Its translation is CATSSQGNTEAFF. This chain joins TRBV5-1 and TRBJ1-1; D might be TRBD1 (6 bases). V lost 9 bases and J 1 base, leaving 13 bases between the germline ends. This CDR3 contains 13 residues. Germline CDR1 SGHRS, CDR2 YFSETQ.

J is TRBJ2-7 and V is TRBV27; no clear D. Germline V gene data show CDR1 as MNHEY and CDR2 as SMNVEV (reference sequence). Trimming took 2 bases from V and 0 from J, leaving 8 bases between them. The CDR3 spans 14 residues. CDR3 protein: CASSLLTRSYEQYF. In nucleotides, the CDR3 is TGTGCCAGCAGTTTACTTACACGCTCCTACGAGCAGTACTTC.

The chain employs TRBV29-1 and TRBJ1-2; unclear D gene. From germline, CDR1 is SQVTM and CDR2 ANQGSEA. V dropped 5 bases and J dropped 8 bases, with 21 bases sitting between them. The CDR3 consists of 14 residues. CDR3 in DNA: TGCAGCGTTCCCTCGGCCGAGGTACCTAGAGGCTACACCTTC. This encodes CSVPSAEVPRGYTF.

The rearrangement links TRBV10-3 to TRBJ2-2, with 13 nucleotides matching TRBD2. V trimming: 0 bases; J trimming: 1 base; junction bases outside the gene matches: 14. The CDR3 spans 22 residues. Looked up from germline, CDR1 is ENHRY and CDR2 is SYGVKD. This CDR3 is CAISESPWGTSGMPQNTGELFF. As DNA, the CDR3 is TGTGCCATCAGTGAGTCGCCGTGGGGGACTAGCGGGATGCCTCAGAACACCGGGGAGCTGTTTTTT.

The chain employs TRBV11-2 and TRBJ2-7, with 9 bases fitting TRBD2. CDR1 is SGHAT and CDR2 is FQNNGV in the germline V gene. The ends lost 1 base at V and 1 base at J; junction bases unmatched: 11. This CDR3 has 18 amino acids. The CDR3 region is CASSLGSDISGRSYEQYF. Written as DNA, the CDR3 is TGTGCCAGCAGCTTAGGCTCGGATATTAGCGGGAGATCCTACGAGCAGTACTTC.

This clone was seen more than once but under ten times. The genes are TRBV5-1 and TRBJ1-1; D possibly corresponds to TRBD1 (5 bases). The CDR3 contains 13 residues. CDR1 and CDR2 from the germline V gene are SGHRS and YFSETQ. Deletions cut 5 bases from V and 5 bases from J, with 13 bases between. DNA of the CDR3: TGCGCCAGCAGGCGGGACCCGGGGACTGAAGCTTTCTTT. As protein: CASRRDPGTEAFF.

This chain joins TRBV7-9 and TRBJ2-1; D unresolved. Trimming took off 2 bases at V and 0 bases at J, with 11 bases between the two ends. The CDR3 sequence is 16 residues long. Germline CDR1 reads SEHNR; CDR2 reads FQNEAQ (reference sequence). The CDR3 coding sequence is TGTGCCAGCAGCTTACCGGCCGAGGCCTCCTACAATGAGCAGTTCTTC. Translated, it gives CASSLPAEASYNEQFF.

This clone was counted only a few times. The chain recombines TRBV5-5 with TRBJ2-7, with TRBD2 matching 12 bases. There are 14 residues in the CDR3. V gave up 5 bases and J gave up 4 bases; unmatched junction bases: 4. CDR1 and CDR2 (germline): SGHKS, YYEKEE (reference sequence). CDR3 nucleotide sequence: TGTGCCAGCAGTTGGACTAGCGGGACGTACGAGCAGTACTTC. Translating it yields CASSWTSGTYEQYF.